This T cell receptor (beta chain) was sequenced in a study of vaccination and CD4 T cells after COVID-19. The study sequenced cultured CD4+ T cell DNA using the Oncomine TCR Beta short-read assay. Using its own MiXCR run on the PCR reads, TCRdb lists one record per CDR3 protein. The sample lists roughly 3,700 distinct CDR3 sequences; approximately 76% were seen once. Noted treatment: approximately 10-day PBMC culture with coronavirus spike peptide pools or control peptides (ViraFEST assay). Those CD4+ T cells from the unexposed donor predate the COVID-19 pandemic (2011-2018). The V gene lost 0 bases and the J gene lost 5 bases, with 11 bases spanning the gap. This CDR3 has 14 residues. Germline V CDR1 and CDR2: SGHRS, YFSETQ. Worth noting for this clonotype: Its antigen is not known.

The chain combines TRBV5-1 with TRBJ1-1; D perhaps matches TRBD1 (5 bases). The sequence was obtained from a human donor in good health. Sequenced: CD4+ T cells from blood, cultured in vitro. CDR3 sequence reads: CASSLEQAVTEAFF. In DNA, the CDR3 is TGCGCCAGCAGCTTGGAACAGGCGGTTACTGAAGCTTTCTTT.